This T cell receptor (beta chain) was sequenced in a study of identical twins. The study, taken as a whole, reports: With abundant cord blood beta clonotypes, insertions were fewer; memory repertoires showed no such pattern. Not following the same donors, the study drew its conclusions from cross-sectional statistical analysis. Models underestimated out-of-frame TCR alpha sharing in monozygotic twins.

This clonotype was picked up a small number of times. Its antigen is not identified. The CDR3 spans 15 residues. V lost 6 bases and J lost 5, with 18 bases in between. Germline CDR1 SGHRS, CDR2 YFSETQ. Using its own MiXCR run on the 5' RACE reads, TCRdb lists one record per CDR3 protein. This sample carries approximately 1.8 million distinct CDR3 sequences, around 29% of them seen once, and the ten largest clones take under 0.35%. This receptor was identified in a newborn girl in good health. This rearrangement joins TRBV5-1 to TRBJ2-1; perhaps TRBD2 as D (5 bases). Sequenced input: cord blood. The DNA of the CDR3 is TGCGCCAGCACCCTTTGGCGGGCCCAAGACAATGAGCAGTTCTTC. As protein: CASTLWRAQDNEQFF.